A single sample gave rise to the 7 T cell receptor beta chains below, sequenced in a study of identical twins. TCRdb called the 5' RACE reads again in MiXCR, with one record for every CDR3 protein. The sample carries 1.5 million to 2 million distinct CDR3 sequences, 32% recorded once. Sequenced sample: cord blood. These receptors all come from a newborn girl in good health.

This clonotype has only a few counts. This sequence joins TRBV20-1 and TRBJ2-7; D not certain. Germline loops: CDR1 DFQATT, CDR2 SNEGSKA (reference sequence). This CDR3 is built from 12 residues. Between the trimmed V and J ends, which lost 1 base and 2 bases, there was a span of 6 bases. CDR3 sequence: CSARVGTYEQYF. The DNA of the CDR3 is TGCAGTGCTAGAGTCGGAACCTACGAGCAGTACTTC.

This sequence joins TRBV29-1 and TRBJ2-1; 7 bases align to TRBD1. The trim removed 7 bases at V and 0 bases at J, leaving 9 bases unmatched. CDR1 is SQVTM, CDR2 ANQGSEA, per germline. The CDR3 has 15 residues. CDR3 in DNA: TGCAGCGGGAAACAGGGGCAGAGCTCCTACAATGAGCAGTTCTTC. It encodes CSGKQGQSSYNEQFF.

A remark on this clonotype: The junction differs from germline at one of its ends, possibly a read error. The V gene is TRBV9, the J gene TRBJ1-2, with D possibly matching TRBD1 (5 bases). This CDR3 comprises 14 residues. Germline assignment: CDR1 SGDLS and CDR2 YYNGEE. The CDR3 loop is CAGSAGTANYGYTF. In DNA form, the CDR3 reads TGTGCCGGCAGCGCCGGGACTGCTAACTATGGCTACACCTTC.

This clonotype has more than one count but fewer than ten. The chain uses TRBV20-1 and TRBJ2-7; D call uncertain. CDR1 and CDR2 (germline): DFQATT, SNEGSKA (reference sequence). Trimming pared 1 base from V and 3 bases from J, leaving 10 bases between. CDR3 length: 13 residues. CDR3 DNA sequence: TGCAGTGCTAGAGCCACTCACCTCTACGAGCAGTACTTC. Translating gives CSARATHLYEQYF.

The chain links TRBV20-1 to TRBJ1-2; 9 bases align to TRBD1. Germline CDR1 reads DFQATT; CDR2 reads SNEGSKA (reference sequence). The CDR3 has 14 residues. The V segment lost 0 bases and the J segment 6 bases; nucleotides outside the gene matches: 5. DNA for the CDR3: TGCAGTGCTAGAGACACACAGGGGGCTCATGGCTACACCTTC. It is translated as CSARDTQGAHGYTF.

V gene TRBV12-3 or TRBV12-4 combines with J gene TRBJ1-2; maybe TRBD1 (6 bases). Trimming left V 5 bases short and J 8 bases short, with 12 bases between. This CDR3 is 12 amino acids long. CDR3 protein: CASSDRDKGYTF. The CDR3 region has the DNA TGTGCCAGCAGTGACCGGGACAAAGGCTACACCTTC.

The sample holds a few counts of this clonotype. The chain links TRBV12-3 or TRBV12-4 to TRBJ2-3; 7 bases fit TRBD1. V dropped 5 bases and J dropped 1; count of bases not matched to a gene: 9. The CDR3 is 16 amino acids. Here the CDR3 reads CASSRQGELRTDTQYF. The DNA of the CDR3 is TGTGCCAGCAGTAGGCAGGGGGAATTACGCACAGATACGCAGTATTTT.